This is a list of T cell receptor beta chains from one sample in a study of cytomegalovirus exposure and HLA in healthy donors. The table came from immunoSEQ multiplex PCR; TCRdb's copy has only in-frame clones and leaves some out. The sample yields around 150,000 clones, roughly three quarters seen once. The specimen sequenced was PBMCs. These receptors were obtained from a male donor in good health and CMV-seronegative. Both conserved end residues are trimmed from each CDR3.

J	V	CDR3
TRBJ1-1	TRBV7-9	ASRATVNTEAF
TRBJ2-1	TRBV6-5	ASRTGGPRGEQF
TRBJ2-7	TRBV4-3	ASSQTLAGKHSYEQY
TRBJ1-4	TRBV9	ASSVDDGEVEKLF
TRBJ1-2	TRBV5-1	ASSSTGVNYGYT
TRBJ2-7	TRBV21-1	ASSKGKGQVCVEQY
TRBJ1-3	TRBV6-6	ASSYSNRGTGNTIY
TRBJ1-3	TRBV9	ASSLGQGPYSGNTIY
TRBJ2-4	TRBV10-1	ASSPHWDREGIQY
TRBJ1-5	TRBV19	ASSIDSQRPQH
TRBJ2-5	TRBV18	ASSPAGETQY
TRBJ2-1	TRBV7-2	ASSLASGGAGNEQF
TRBJ1-5	TRBV4-1	ASSQADRSNSNQPQH
TRBJ1-4	TRBV7-9	ASSPGGEKLF
TRBJ1-6	TRBV9	ASSQDSYNSPLH
TRBJ1-1	TRBV19	ASSSPMGRGANTEAF
TRBJ2-5	TRBV5-1	ASSLAREVQETQY
TRBJ2-1	TRBV19	ASSYGTGISYNEQF
TRBJ1-1	TRBV7-9	ASSRFVRVNTEAF
TRBJ1-1	TRBV4-2	ASSHRTPNTEAF
TRBJ1-2	TRBV2	ASRPDRSGYT
TRBJ2-7	TRBV5-1	ASSLLQGAGEQY
TRBJ2-7	TRBV7-9	ASSLGTGAHEQY
TRBJ2-5	TRBV18	ASSPRDREGETQY
TRBJ1-4	TRBV11-2	ASSPPSPKGGEKLF
TRBJ1-3	TRBV4-3	ASRGRDSGNTIY
TRBJ1-2	TRBV6-1	ASSEVAGSYGYT
TRBJ2-2	TRBV5-1	ASSRTGGAQTGELF
TRBJ2-3	TRBV13	ASSFTSGGARTDTQY
TRBJ2-5	TRBV7-9	ASSFRTSSETQY